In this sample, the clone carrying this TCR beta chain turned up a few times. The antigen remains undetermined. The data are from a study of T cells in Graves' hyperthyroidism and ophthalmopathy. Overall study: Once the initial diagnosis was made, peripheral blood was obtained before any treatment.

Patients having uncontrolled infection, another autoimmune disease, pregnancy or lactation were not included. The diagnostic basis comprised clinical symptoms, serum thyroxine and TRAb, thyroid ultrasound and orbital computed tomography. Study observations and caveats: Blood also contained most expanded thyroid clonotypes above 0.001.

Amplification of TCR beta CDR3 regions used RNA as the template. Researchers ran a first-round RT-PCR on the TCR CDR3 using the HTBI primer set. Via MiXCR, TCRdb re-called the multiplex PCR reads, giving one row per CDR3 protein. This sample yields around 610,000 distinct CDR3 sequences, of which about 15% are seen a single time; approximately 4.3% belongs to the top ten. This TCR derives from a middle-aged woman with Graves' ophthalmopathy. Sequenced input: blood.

CDR3 coding DNA: TGTGCCAGCAGCTTGTGGGCTAGCGGACCCGGGGAGCTGTTTTTT. Residues: CASSLWASGPGELFF. The chain is built from TRBV5-4 and TRBJ2-2; 7 bases match TRBD2. This CDR3 region has 15 residues. Germline V CDR1 and CDR2: SGHNT, YYREEE (reference sequence). V gave up 1 base and J gave up 6 bases; unmatched junction bases: 6.